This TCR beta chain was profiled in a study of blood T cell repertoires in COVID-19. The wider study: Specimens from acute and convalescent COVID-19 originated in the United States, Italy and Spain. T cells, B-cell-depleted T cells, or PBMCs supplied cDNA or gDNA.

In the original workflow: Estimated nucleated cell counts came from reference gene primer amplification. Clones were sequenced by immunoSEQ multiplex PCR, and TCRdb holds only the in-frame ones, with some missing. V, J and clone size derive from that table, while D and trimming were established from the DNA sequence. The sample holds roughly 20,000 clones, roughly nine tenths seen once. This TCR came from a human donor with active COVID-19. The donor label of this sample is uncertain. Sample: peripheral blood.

CDR3 nucleotides: TGTGCCACCGGGACAGAGGGCTATAATTCACCCCTCCACTTT. Amino acid sequence: CATGTEGYNSPLHF. The chain recombines TRBV19 with TRBJ1-6; 7 nucleotides line up with TRBD1. V dropped 10 bases and J dropped 3; count of bases not matched to a gene: 6. The length of the CDR3 is 14 residues. Germline lookup yields CDR1 LNHDA and CDR2 SQIVND (reference sequence).